This record covers a single T cell receptor beta chain. No antigen is known for it. TCRdb reprocessed the 5' RACE reads and reports one entry per CDR3 protein, with no DNA. The sample holds approximately 380,000 distinct CDR3 sequences. This record belongs to a study of T cells expressing NK-cell markers. Study summary: The TCR beta repertoires originated in sorted CD3+CD56+NKG2C+, CD3+CD56+NKG2C- and CD3+CD56-NKG2C+ T cells. One of the eight sequenced donors was seronegative, whereas the other seven were HCMV-seropositive.

Per the germline V gene, CDR1 is ENHRY and CDR2 is SYGVKD. The CDR3 consists of 13 residues. Findings and caveats of the study: For five or six donors, the dominant NKG2C+ clonotypes made up roughly 1.0-8% of their CD8+ T cells. Where several donors were concerned, these clonotypes also led the CD3+CD56-NKG2C+ fraction.

The J gene is TRBJ1-1, the V gene TRBV10-3. This TCR was recovered from a man aged 18-69 years in good health. The material sequenced was blood T cells: a sorted CD56 or NKG2C T cell subset, CD4+ or CD8+ T cells, or bulk PBMC T cells (not recorded which). The CDR3: CAISELMNTEAFF.